Following are 29 T cell receptor beta chains from one sample sequenced in a study of CD8 T cells in ankylosing spondylitis. From the 5' RACE reads, TCRdb called clonotypes with MiXCR, one entry per CDR3 protein. In the table there are 200,000 or so distinct CDR3 sequences, roughly 13% of which are singletons. The sequenced sample was blood, either unsorted or a sorted T cell fraction (not recorded which). These receptors all come from a female donor with ankylosing spondylitis or in good health (not recorded which).

In this sample, this clonotype turned up many times. The J gene is TRBJ1-2, the V gene TRBV12-3 or TRBV12-4; 7 positions match TRBD1. Trimming at V came to 2 bases and at J to 3 bases, leaving 3 bases not matched to a gene. This CDR3 region has 14 residues. The CDR3 region is CASSLQGEDYGYTF. The DNA of the CDR3 is TGTGCCAGCAGTTTACAGGGGGAGGACTATGGCTACACCTTC.

This clonotype was counted at least ten times. The V call is TRBV5-1, the J call TRBJ1-6; D perhaps matches TRBD1 (5 bases). Trimming stripped 2 bases from V and 3 bases from J, with 9 bases between. Per the germline V gene, CDR1 is SGHRS and CDR2 is YFSETQ. The CDR3 covers 15 residues. The CDR3: CASSFQGLYNSPLHF. The CDR3, as DNA: TGCGCCAGCAGCTTCCAGGGACTCTATAATTCACCCCTCCACTTT.

The chain recombines TRBV7-9 with TRBJ2-5, with D possibly TRBD1 on 6 matching bases. V was clipped by 2 bases and J by 2 bases, with 9 bases between them. There are 14 residues in the CDR3. CDR1 SEHNR and CDR2 FQNEAQ come from the germline V gene (reference sequence). CDR3 coding DNA: TGTGCCAGCAGCTTAACAGGGTTGCAAGAGACCCAGTACTTC. Protein product: CASSLTGLQETQYF.

A few counts support this clonotype. The CDR3: CASSVPGPSTGELFF. In DNA, the CDR3 is TGTGCCAGCAGTGTGCCGGGCCCTAGCACCGGGGAGCTGTTTTTT. The chain recombines TRBV12-3 or TRBV12-4 with TRBJ2-2, with D unclear. The V and J ends lost 5 bases and 4 bases respectively, with 14 bases between them. The CDR3 loop spans 15 amino acids.

This clonotype was counted a few times. The DNA for the CDR3 is TGTGCCAGCAGTTCCCCGGGCGGGAGGGCCTACGAGCAGTACTTC. It yields the protein CASSSPGGRAYEQYF. This rearrangement joins TRBV27 to TRBJ2-7; 9 bases fit TRBD2. The CDR3 spans 15 residues. Germline assignment: CDR1 MNHEY and CDR2 SMNVEV (reference sequence). J lost 2 bases, V lost 4 bases, and 6 bases had no gene match.

This clonotype has at least ten counts. The rearrangement uses TRBV24-1 and TRBJ2-2; D gene uncertain. CDR1 KGHDR and CDR2 SFDVKD come from the germline V gene. V dropped 9 bases and J dropped 2 bases, with 12 bases sitting between them. The CDR3 loop spans 14 amino acids. The CDR3 protein is CATSSIRNTGELFF. The CDR3, as DNA: TGTGCCACCTCTTCCATACGAAACACCGGGGAGCTGTTTTTT.

This clonotype was seen only a few times. The chain couples TRBV7-9 to TRBJ2-7, with D perhaps matching TRBD1 or TRBD2 (5 bases each). The germline V gene has CDR1 SEHNR and CDR2 FQNEAQ (reference sequence). CDR3 length: 15 residues. V lost 2 bases and J lost 3, with 14 bases in between. In DNA form, the CDR3 reads TGTGCCAGCAGCTTAATAAGGGGTGGAGGCTACGAGCAGTACTTC. Protein sequence: CASSLIRGGGYEQYF.

This clonotype was counted many times. J is TRBJ2-4 and V is TRBV28; D may be TRBD1 (5 bases). This CDR3 region has 14 residues. Germline V gives CDR1 MDHEN, CDR2 SYDVKM. Trimming shortened V by 2 bases and J by 2 bases, and 7 bases separated the two germline ends. Written as DNA, the CDR3 is TGTGCCAGCAGTTTAAGGGGTACCAAAAACATTCAGTACTTC. It translates to CASSLRGTKNIQYF. Full variable domain (rest looked up from reference TRBV28 and TRBJ2-4): DVKVTQSSRYLVKRTGEKVFLECVQDMDHENMFWYRQDPGLGLRLIYFSYDVKMKEKGDIPEGYSVSREKKERFSLILESASTNQTSMYLCASSLRGTKNIQYFGAGTRLSVL.

This clonotype turned up a few times. The chain is built from TRBV9 and TRBJ2-7; 14 bases match TRBD2. Germline CDR1 is SGDLS and CDR2 is YYNGEE. The CDR3 consists of 16 residues. The junction had 6 bases not matched to a gene; V was cut back by 0 bases and J by 7 bases. The CDR3 DNA reads TGTGCCAGCAGCGTAGCCACGGGACTAGCGGGAGTTGAGCAGTACTTC. This encodes CASSVATGLAGVEQYF. Drawing the rest from reference TRBV9 and TRBJ2-7, the complete variable domain is DSGVTQTPKHLITATGQRVTLRCSPRSGDLSVYWYQQSLDQGLQFLIQYYNGEERAKGNILERFSAQQFPDLHSELNLSSLELGDSALYFCASSVATGLAGVEQYFGPGTRLTVT.

The CDR3 nucleotides read TGCAGCGTCTACACCGCGGAGGGCTACACCTTC. Protein: CSVYTAEGYTF. The chain carries TRBV29-1 and TRBJ1-2; D gene uncertain. This CDR3 spans 11 amino acids. Trimming removed 6 bases at V and 8 bases at J, with 13 bases between. Looked up from germline, CDR1 is SQVTM and CDR2 is ANQGSEA.

This clonotype was seen many times. The chain recombines TRBV29-1 with TRBJ1-1; unclear D gene. Germline lookup yields CDR1 SQVTM and CDR2 ANQGSEA. Trimming shortened V by 3 bases and J by 1 base, and 6 bases separated the two germline ends. This CDR3 spans 12 amino acids. The CDR3 is CSVDNGNTEAFF. The CDR3 DNA reads TGCAGCGTTGATAACGGGAACACTGAAGCTTTCTTT.

The V and J genes are TRBV5-1 and TRBJ1-1; D gene unclear. Germline lookup yields CDR1 SGHRS and CDR2 YFSETQ. Between the trimmed V and J ends, which lost 0 bases and 4 bases, there was a span of 13 bases. The CDR3 spans 15 residues. CDR3 in DNA: TGCGCCAGCAGCTTGGCTGGAGGGCTGCCCACTGAAGCTTTCTTT. Translating it yields CASSLAGGLPTEAFF.

A few counts support this clonotype. V usage is TRBV23-1 and J usage is TRBJ2-3; either TRBD1 or TRBD2 may supply D (5 bases each). TRBV23-1 is designated an ORF whose function remains uncertain. The CDR3 consists of 14 residues. The germline V and J ends were trimmed by 4 bases and 0 bases, with 8 bases remaining between them. The CDR3 sequence is CASSRGTSTDTQYF. Here the CDR3 DNA reads TGCGCCAGCAGTCGAGGGACCAGCACAGATACGCAGTATTTT.

This clonotype was seen a handful of times. The chain employs TRBV12-5 and TRBJ1-2; the match to TRBD1 covers 8 bases. The CDR3 is made up of 14 amino acids. Germline V CDR1 and CDR2: LGHNT, FRNRAP. V lost 1 base to trimming and J lost 8 bases; unmatched junction nucleotides: 6. Here the CDR3 reads CASGLGQGFDGYTF. The CDR3 nucleotides are TGTGCTAGTGGTTTGGGACAGGGGTTCGACGGCTACACCTTC.

This rearrangement joins TRBV5-4 to TRBJ1-2; 8 nucleotides agree with TRBD1. The CDR3 has 15 amino acids. Germline V gene data show CDR1 as SGHNT and CDR2 as YYREEE (reference sequence). V lost 0 bases, J lost 3 bases, and 4 bases stayed unmatched. The CDR3 sequence: CASSLVGQDHYGYTF. The CDR3 region has the DNA TGTGCCAGCAGCTTGGTGGGACAGGATCACTATGGCTACACCTTC.

This clonotype was seen at least ten times. The chain employs TRBV6-2 or TRBV6-3 and TRBJ1-5; D is ambiguous. Germline V gene data show CDR1 as MNHEY and CDR2 as SVGEGT. This CDR3 comprises 14 residues. Trimming stripped 6 bases from V and 2 bases from J, with 11 bases between. The CDR3 loop is CASSRDTRNQPQHF. CDR3 nucleotide sequence: TGTGCCAGCAGCCGCGACACCCGCAATCAGCCCCAGCATTTT.

This clonotype was counted many times. The chain carries TRBV5-1 and TRBJ2-2; weak D call: TRBD2 (6 bases). CDR3 size: 17 residues. Trimming took 4 bases from V and 1 from J, leaving 17 bases between them. Per the germline V gene, CDR1 is SGHRS and CDR2 is YFSETQ. CDR3 in amino acids: CASSLNQGTVNTGELFF. In nucleotides, the CDR3 is TGCGCCAGCAGCCTAAACCAAGGGACTGTGAACACCGGGGAGCTGTTTTTT.

The table lists this clonotype with many counts. The chain has TRBV27 and TRBJ1-1; 8 bases line up with TRBD1. The CDR3 length is 16 residues. Germline loops: CDR1 MNHEY, CDR2 SMNVEV (reference sequence). Germline trimming cut 4 bases from V and 1 base from J; bases unmatched to any gene: 8. The CDR3 region is CASSSIQGVWNTEAFF. CDR3 DNA sequence: TGTGCCAGCAGTTCCATACAGGGGGTGTGGAACACTGAAGCTTTCTTT.

The sample holds a few counts of this clonotype. The chain joins TRBV2 to TRBJ2-5, with 8 nucleotides matching TRBD2. The trim removed 7 bases at V and 5 bases at J, leaving 3 bases unmatched. The CDR3 extends over 12 amino acids. The V gene's germline CDR1 is SNHLY and CDR2 FYNNEI. DNA of the CDR3: TGTGCCAGCACACGGGAGGGGGAGACCCAGTACTTC. This gives the protein CASTREGETQYF.

Worth noting for this clonotype: A much larger clone sits a single nucleotide away, making a read error possible. This sequence joins TRBV5-1 and TRBJ1-1; unclear D gene. The CDR3 consists of 13 residues. V gave up 7 bases and J gave up 1 base, with 11 bases separating them. CDR1 is SGHRS and CDR2 is YFSETQ in the germline V gene. DNA for the CDR3: TGCGCCAGCCGCAGGCCGCCGAACACTGAAGCTTTCTTT. It specifies CASRRPPNTEAFF.

This clonotype showed up many times. The chain recombines TRBV12-3 or TRBV12-4 with TRBJ1-5, with 7 bases that match TRBD1. The junction had 3 bases not matched to a gene; V was cut back by 4 bases and J by 3 bases. The length of the CDR3 is 14 residues. The CDR3 loop reads CASSYRGLNQPQHF. In DNA form, the CDR3 reads TGTGCCAGCAGTTACAGGGGACTCAATCAGCCCCAGCATTTT.

This clonotype was seen more than once but under ten times. V usage is TRBV5-5 and J usage is TRBJ1-3; a possible D gene is TRBD1 (5 bases). V was trimmed by 0 bases and J by 8 bases, leaving 12 bases between them. Germline values: CDR1 SGHKS, CDR2 YYEKEE (reference sequence). This CDR3 spans 14 amino acids. The CDR3, as DNA: TGTGCCAGCAGCTTGGAGTCAGCGGGACACACCATATATTTT. This sequence encodes CASSLESAGHTIYF.

Ten or more counts support this clonotype. The chain links TRBV12-3 or TRBV12-4 to TRBJ2-4; D remains ambiguous. Trimming removed 9 bases from V and 6 bases from J, with 12 bases in between. CDR3 length: 12 amino acids. The CDR3 bases are TGTGCCAGTGAAGGTAGAGGAAACATTCAGTACTTC. Amino acids: CASEGRGNIQYF.

This clonotype was observed at least ten times. V is TRBV12-3 or TRBV12-4 and J is TRBJ2-1, with TRBD2 identical over 7 bases. This CDR3 region has 16 residues. Losses at the gene ends were 7 bases for V and 6 bases for J; bases not matched to a gene: 15. The CDR3 nucleotides read TGTGCCAGCACCGCGGTCAAGGCGGGAGCAAGCAATGAGCAGTTCTTC. Residues: CASTAVKAGASNEQFF.

This clonotype was observed at least ten times. This chain connects TRBV6-1 to TRBJ2-7; a weak D match, TRBD1 (6 bases). The CDR3 consists of 13 residues. CDR1 and CDR2 (germline): MNHNS, SASEGT. The V gene lost 8 bases and the J gene lost 4 bases, with 15 bases spanning the gap. CDR3 nucleotides: TGTGCCAGCCCTAGGGACAACTTATACGAGCAGTACTTC. Translated: CASPRDNLYEQYF.

This clonotype was detected only a few times. A single base separates this from a much larger clone, so it may be a read error. The gene calls are TRBV7-2 and TRBJ1-5; D is uncertain. Trimming took 0 bases from V and 1 from J, leaving 7 bases between them. CDR3 length: 15 residues. Germline CDR1 is SGHTA and CDR2 is FQGNSA. Here the CDR3 reads CASSLAGPSNQPQHF. CDR3 DNA sequence: TGTGCCAGCAGCTTAGCAGGACCCAGCAATCAGCCCCAGCATTTT.

The genes are TRBV18 and TRBJ2-1; no clear D. This CDR3 contains 16 residues. Trimming left V 1 base short and J 2 bases short, with 12 bases between. Per germline, CDR1 KGHSH and CDR2 LQKENI. DNA of the CDR3: TGTGCCAGCTCACCACAGGGCCCCACAACCTACAATGAGCAGTTCTTC. This sequence encodes CASSPQGPTTYNEQFF.

This clonotype was counted only a few times. One base away lies a much larger clone, so this may be a sequencing read error. The chain combines TRBV20-1 with TRBJ2-1; 7 bases agree with TRBD2. V shed 5 bases, J shed 0 bases, and the junction held 4 bases outside the gene matches. Germline values: CDR1 DFQATT, CDR2 SNEGSKA (reference sequence). The CDR3 loop spans 14 amino acids. The CDR3 loop reads CSAARTSSYNEQFF. The CDR3, as DNA: TGCAGTGCTGCCCGGACTAGCTCCTACAATGAGCAGTTCTTC.

The sample holds many counts of this clonotype. The chain joins TRBV10-3 to TRBJ2-1; no firm D call. The CDR3 is 11 residues long. The germline gives CDR1 ENHRY, CDR2 SYGVKD. Deletions cut 3 bases from V and 10 bases from J, with 7 bases between. CDR3: CAISETDEQFF. DNA of the CDR3: TGTGCCATCAGTGAAACGGACGAGCAGTTCTTC.